The source of this T cell receptor (beta chain) is a study of PD-1 blockade in classical Hodgkin lymphoma (dated by TCRdb to 2019 to 2021). Background on the whole study: Nivolumab dosing was 3 mg/kg intravenously every 2 weeks, continuing until either disease progression or unacceptable toxicity. The study used CyTOF and TCR beta sequencing to define a peripheral blood immune signature of response to PD-1 blockade in classical Hodgkin lymphoma. The investigation overall reported the following: A significant rise by C4D1 was seen in CD4+ but not CD8+ TCR diversity (p=0.0027 vs p=0.16), with the rise being most apparent in complete responders (p=0.02). Baseline diversity similar to that of newly diagnosed patients was observed in trial patients achieving complete response, whereas significantly lower diversity was observed in partial responders and progressors. Baseline TCR diversity was reported to be lower in newly diagnosed patients than in healthy donors and to be lower still in relapsed/refractory patients. The study was limited to a single clinical trial cohort, and causes of repertoire differences, possibly disease activity or prior therapy, remained undefined. Diversity was lower in patients who began nivolumab less than 1 year after ASCT, so these patients were left out of later analyses to avoid confounding by immune reconstitution.

The Qiagen DNeasy kit was used to extract genomic DNA both from unsorted PBMCs and from the negatively selected CD4+ and CD8+ fractions. Amplification of TCR beta CDR3 regions was done by immunoSEQ multiplex PCR with primers that anneal to V and J segments. Amplification bias was minimized using a synthetic immune receptor repertoire, and residual bias was removed computationally after sequencing. As for how the authors treated the data: Custom Python scripts were used to quantify repertoire diversity as the Shannon entropy index. Unsorted, CD4+ and CD8+ repertoires were analyzed separately, except in combined analyses where CD4+ and CD8+ sequences were merged in silico. A clone counted as expanded when the clone's frequency after treatment rose at least 2-fold relative to C1D1, and clones undetected at baseline were given a pseudocount of 0.5. Clones with 0 or 1 copy at C1D1 were classified as singleton clones, and clones with 2 or more copies were classified as non-singleton clones. Clones expanded in unsorted samples were assigned a CD4+, CD8+ or unknown annotation through matching of protein sequences in sorted samples from the same patient. Wilcoxon tests on paired samples were used to test changes in diversity from C1D1 to C4D1. TCRdb provides this immuneACCESS table in a form limited to in-frame rearrangements. Some clones are lacking; in checked studies, under half of them reflect an unresolved V gene, and why the rest are absent is not known. V and J calls and clone size follow that table, whereas D and trimming were derived from the DNA. The sample profile shows 100,000 to 130,000 clones; roughly nine tenths of them were found once. Jointly, the top ten make up just under 20% of the sample.

As regards this clone: The specificity of this receptor is unknown. Per-nucleotide qualities are absent, and no much larger clonotype sits a single base away.

The intended sense of this specimen's time point label: cycle 2 day 1 (C2D1) of nivolumab. Relapse after autologous stem cell transplantation had occurred in all trial patients, and cohorts A, B and C were distinguished by prior brentuximab vedotin exposure. The trial cohort comprised 60 or so patients with relapsed/refractory classical Hodgkin lymphoma whose best overall responses were complete response, partial response or progressive disease. Single-agent nivolumab was administered to trial patients in the multi-cohort phase II CheckMate 205 trial. An independent review committee assessed best overall response by applying the 2007 International Working Group response criteria. Trial PBMCs were collected immediately before nivolumab initiation (C1D1) and during therapy at cycle 2 day 1 and cycle 4 day 1. Peripheral blood was collected in 8 mL Vacutainer Cell Preparation Tubes, from which PBMCs were isolated by centrifugation and then cryopreserved.

In the germline V gene (reference sequence), CDR1 corresponds to SGHNT and CDR2 to YYREEE. The CDR3 contains 14 residues, cysteine and phenylalanine counted. The entry retains the CDR3 DNA only, 42 bases that are in frame from base 1. Trimming costs V 1 base and J 1 base, and their ends lie 8 bases apart. This TCR was sampled from a human donor with classical Hodgkin lymphoma. Sample: peripheral blood mononuclear cells (PBMCs), taken before the second cycle of nivolumab. The chain links TRBV5-4 with TRBJ2-5, with an unclear D gene assignment. The DNA sequence is as follows: TGTGCCAGCAGCTTGATGATAGCCCAAGAGACCCAGTACTTC. Translated, this gives CASSLMIAQETQYF.